This T cell receptor beta chain was recovered during a study of blood T cell repertoires in COVID-19. Study-wide background: Sample material is recorded as cDNA or gDNA derived from T cells, B-cell-depleted T cells, or PBMCs.

The CDR3 has 15 residues. The germline V gene has CDR1 SGHRS and CDR2 YFSETQ. Trimming removed 4 bases at V and 4 bases at J, with 15 bases between. TCRdb's copy holds only in-frame clones and misses some; the assay was immunoSEQ multiplex PCR. Found here are 160,000 or so clones, 81% of them singletons; the top ten hold more than 9.5%. This receptor was obtained from a man aged 60 to 69 with active or convalescent COVID-19. The sequencing input was peripheral blood. The rearrangement links TRBV5-1 to TRBJ2-1, with D possibly being TRBD2 (6 bases). CDR3 nucleotides: TGCGCCAGCAGCCCGGGGACTGCTCCTTACAATGAGCAGTTCTTC. Translation gives CASSPGTAPYNEQFF.